This TCR beta chain is from a study of monozygotic twins with inflammatory bowel disease. One entry per CDR3 protein, without DNA, is what TCRdb gives after re-calling the 5' RACE reads. In total, the table holds just over 300,000 distinct CDR3 sequences. This CDR3 is 13 amino acids long. The germline V gene encodes CDR1 SGHRS and CDR2 YFSETQ. The sequenced material came from blood. The chain joins TRBV5-1 to TRBJ2-7; no DNA is available, so the TRBD2 call from TCRdb remains unchecked. This TCR came from a human donor with ulcerative colitis or Crohn's disease, or a healthy co-twin of an affected twin (not recorded which). The CDR3 sequence: CASSSPEAWEQYF.